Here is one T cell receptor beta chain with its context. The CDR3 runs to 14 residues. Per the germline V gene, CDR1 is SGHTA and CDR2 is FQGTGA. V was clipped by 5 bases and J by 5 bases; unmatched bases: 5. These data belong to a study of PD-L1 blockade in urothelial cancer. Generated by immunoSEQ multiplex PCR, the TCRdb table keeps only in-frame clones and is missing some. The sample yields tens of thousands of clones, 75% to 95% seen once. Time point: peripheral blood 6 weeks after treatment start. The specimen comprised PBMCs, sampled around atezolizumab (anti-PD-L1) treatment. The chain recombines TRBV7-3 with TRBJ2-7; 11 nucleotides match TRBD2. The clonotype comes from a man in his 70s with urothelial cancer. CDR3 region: CASSTRGLADEQYF. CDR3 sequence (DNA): TGTGCCAGCAGCACCCGGGGACTAGCGGACGAGCAGTACTTC.